Below, 23 T cell receptor beta chains from the same sample are listed, as sequenced in a study of CD8 T cells in ankylosing spondylitis. Antigens of these TCRs are unknown. Using its own MiXCR run on the 5' RACE reads, TCRdb lists one record per CDR3 protein. Found here are roughly 490,000 distinct CDR3 sequences, approximately 5.3% of them singletons; the top ten hold under 4.5%. Points from the study as a whole: A TCR beta motif made of about 8 highly homologous variants seemed typical of ankylosing spondylitis blood.

Sequencing was performed on blood, either unsorted or a sorted T cell fraction (not recorded which). The receptors come from a male donor with ankylosing spondylitis.

At least ten counts were recorded for this clonotype. The rearrangement uses TRBV2 and TRBJ2-7; 8 bases line up with TRBD1. With V trimmed by 5 bases and J by 6 bases, 0 bases remained unmatched. This CDR3 contains 11 residues. Germline loops: CDR1 SNHLY, CDR2 FYNNEI. The CDR3 nucleotides are TGTGCCAGCAGTACAGGGGGCGAGCAGTACTTC. Its protein is CASSTGGEQYF.

This clonotype has a count of ten or more. This rearrangement joins TRBV10-3 to TRBJ1-3; D not resolved. V lost 6 bases to trimming and J lost 0 bases, with 12 bases between them. The CDR3 covers 15 residues. Germline CDR1 is ENHRY and CDR2 is SYGVKD. CDR3: CAISQMQSSGNTIYF. The CDR3 nucleotides read TGTGCCATCAGCCAAATGCAGAGCTCTGGAAACACCATATATTTT.

There are a few counts of this clonotype. V gene TRBV5-1 combines with J gene TRBJ2-2; weak D call: TRBD1 (5 bases). The CDR3 is 15 amino acids. CDR1 SGHRS and CDR2 YFSETQ come from the germline V gene. V was trimmed by 6 bases and J by 5 bases, leaving 17 bases between them. The CDR3 DNA reads as TGCGCCAGCAACAAAGGGGCCGACTTTACCGGGGAGCTGTTTTTT. Amino acid sequence: CASNKGADFTGELFF.

This clonotype was seen many times. The chain uses TRBV25-1 and TRBJ2-1, with 11 bases matching TRBD1. The V segment lost 2 bases and the J segment 3 bases; nucleotides outside the gene matches: 3. Germline V gives CDR1 MGHDK, CDR2 SYGVNS. The CDR3 runs to 16 residues. Written as DNA, the CDR3 is TGTGCCAGCAGTGAACTTGGGACAGGGGGCTACAATGAGCAGTTCTTC. Translating gives CASSELGTGGYNEQFF.

This clonotype was counted at least ten times. The V and J genes are TRBV20-1 and TRBJ2-7; TRBD1 might be the D (6 bases). V was clipped by 4 bases and J by 0 bases, with 13 bases between them. The germline V gene has CDR1 DFQATT and CDR2 SNEGSKA (reference sequence). The CDR3 extends over 14 amino acids. CDR3: CSATETGVSYEQYF. CDR3 nucleotides: TGCAGTGCTACAGAGACAGGCGTCTCCTACGAGCAGTACTTC.

The table lists this clonotype with a few counts. This chain connects TRBV5-1 to TRBJ1-4, with D perhaps TRBD1 (5 bases). Per the germline V gene, CDR1 is SGHRS and CDR2 is YFSETQ. The V gene lost 0 bases and the J gene lost 2 bases, with 17 bases spanning the gap. This CDR3 spans 18 amino acids. CDR3 sequence (DNA): TGCGCCAGCAGCTTGGCCGGGAGGGGAGGAGTGACTAATGAAAAACTGTTTTTT. Translation: CASSLAGRGGVTNEKLFF.

This clonotype showed up many times. The chain uses TRBV18 and TRBJ2-7; D might be TRBD2 (5 bases). The CDR3 has 15 residues. V was shortened by 3 bases and J by 2 bases, with 14 bases between the two germline ends. Per the germline V gene, CDR1 is KGHSH and CDR2 is LQKENI. The CDR3 sequence is CASSPGLLGTYEQYF. Written as DNA, the CDR3 is TGTGCCAGCTCACCTGGACTCCTCGGTACCTACGAGCAGTACTTC.

This clonotype has a count of ten or more. The V and J genes are TRBV9 and TRBJ1-4; 11 positions agree with TRBD1. The germline V gene has CDR1 SGDLS and CDR2 YYNGEE. Trimming at V came to 3 bases and at J to 10 bases, leaving 2 bases not matched to a gene. The CDR3 is made up of 13 amino acids. The CDR3 spells CASSAGTGGKLFF. The CDR3 DNA reads as TGTGCCAGCAGCGCCGGGACAGGGGGAAAACTGTTTTTT.

This clonotype was seen at least ten times. The rearrangement joins TRBV4-2 to TRBJ2-2; 9 bases fit TRBD1. The CDR3 is 16 residues long. Looked up from germline, CDR1 is LGHNA and CDR2 is YNFKEQ. Trimming cost V 0 bases and J 6 bases; bases outside gene matches: 5. The CDR3 is CASSQEDRGLAGELFF. In DNA form, the CDR3 reads TGTGCCAGCAGCCAAGAGGACAGGGGTCTCGCCGGGGAGCTGTTTTTT.

This clonotype was counted ten times or more. This chain links TRBV21-1 with TRBJ1-2; no DNA check was done on the table's D call, TRBD1. TRBV21-1 is described as a pseudogene. The CDR3 spans 14 residues. DNA for the CDR3: TGTGCCAGCAGCCCTACCACGGGGGTTTATGGCTACACCTTC. It codes for CASSPTTGVYGYTF.

In its sample, this clonotype was seen a few times. The genes are TRBV28 and TRBJ2-1; unclear D gene. The germline V gene has CDR1 MDHEN and CDR2 SYDVKM. This CDR3 has 11 residues. The V end was cut by 6 bases, the J end by 8 bases, with 8 bases between. DNA for the CDR3: TGTGCCAGCAGCACATGGGATGAGCAGTTCTTC. It translates to CASSTWDEQFF.

This clonotype was counted many times. The chain carries TRBV5-1 and TRBJ1-1; D unresolved. The germline CDR1 and CDR2 sequences are SGHRS and YFSETQ. V shed 0 bases and J shed 6 bases, with 12 bases lying between them. The CDR3 contains 14 residues. The CDR3 spells CASSLGEGVAEAFF. The CDR3, as DNA: TGCGCCAGCAGCTTGGGGGAGGGTGTCGCTGAAGCTTTCTTT.

This clonotype was recorded at least ten times. The chain joins TRBV20-1 to TRBJ1-1; D is uncertain. The V gene lost 6 bases and the J gene lost 0 bases, with 11 bases spanning the gap. Germline CDR1 reads DFQATT; CDR2 reads SNEGSKA (reference sequence). This CDR3 has 13 amino acids. The CDR3 coding sequence is TGCAGTGCCCGGTCCGACTTGAACACTGAAGCTTTCTTT. This translates into CSARSDLNTEAFF.

This clonotype was seen many times. This sequence joins TRBV7-9 and TRBJ1-2, with a tentative D call TRBD1 (6 bases). Between the trimmed V and J ends, which lost 1 base and 3 bases, there was a span of 12 bases. Germline V gene lookup returns CDR1 SEHNR and CDR2 FQNEAQ (reference sequence). CDR3 length: 15 residues. The CDR3 loop reads CASSLGGARDYGYTF. The CDR3 DNA reads as TGTGCCAGCAGCTTAGGGGGGGCCAGGGACTATGGCTACACCTTC.

The chain joins TRBV5-1 to TRBJ2-2, with 7 positions matching TRBD1. Trimming cost V 4 bases and J 2 bases; bases outside gene matches: 8. Germline CDR1 is SGHRS and CDR2 is YFSETQ. There are 16 residues in the CDR3. CDR3 sequence (DNA): TGCGCCAGCAGCAGAGGACAGGATCCCAACACCGGGGAGCTGTTTTTT. It encodes CASSRGQDPNTGELFF. The variable domain in full, with the rest retrieved from reference TRBV5-1 and TRBJ2-2, is KAGVTQTPRYLIKTRGQQVTLSCSPISGHRSVSWYQQTPGQGLQFLFEYFSETQRNKGNFPGRFSGRQFSNSRSEMNVSTLELGDSALYLCASSRGQDPNTGELFFGEGSRLTVL.

This clonotype was picked up a small number of times. This chain links TRBV6-2 or TRBV6-3 with TRBJ2-5; weak D call: TRBD2 (6 bases). Germline V gene sequence: CDR1 MNHEY, CDR2 SVGEGT. Trimming cost V 4 bases and J 4 bases, with 16 bases left between them. The CDR3 extends over 15 amino acids. The CDR3 protein is CASSWEAGWGETQYF. The CDR3 DNA sequence: TGTGCCAGCAGTTGGGAAGCGGGTTGGGGAGAGACCCAGTACTTC.

This clonotype was seen more than once but under ten times. The rearrangement links TRBV5-1 to TRBJ2-5, with 7 bases matching TRBD1. CDR3 length: 15 residues. The germline V gene has CDR1 SGHRS and CDR2 YFSETQ. V trimming: 3 bases; J trimming: 4 bases; junction bases outside the gene matches: 9. The CDR3 DNA reads TGCGCCAGCAGCTCAAGGGAAGGGGGCGTAGAGACCCAGTACTTC. Encoded protein: CASSSREGGVETQYF.

This clonotype was picked up many times. This chain joins TRBV10-3 and TRBJ2-7; weak D call: TRBD2 (5 bases). CDR3 length: 13 amino acids. Trimming removed 3 bases at V and 7 bases at J, with 13 bases between. Germline V lookup: CDR1 ENHRY, CDR2 SYGVKD. CDR3 nucleotides: TGTGCCATCAGTGATGTGGATCGAGGGGAGCAGTACTTC. This sequence encodes CAISDVDRGEQYF.

This clonotype was seen at least ten times. This chain links TRBV29-1 with TRBJ2-3; 7 positions match TRBD2. Germline V gene sequence: CDR1 SQVTM, CDR2 ANQGSEA. Trimming took 8 bases from V and 4 from J; bases not matched to a gene: 6. The CDR3 contains 12 residues. This chain's CDR3 is CSFIGGADTQYF. CDR3 nucleotides: TGCAGCTTCATTGGGGGGGCAGATACGCAGTATTTT.

This clonotype was counted at least ten times. The V and J genes are TRBV20-1 and TRBJ1-2; no definite D call. Germline assignment: CDR1 DFQATT and CDR2 SNEGSKA (reference sequence). The CDR3 spans 12 residues. The CDR3 DNA follows: TGCAGCAGTCCCTCTACTAACTATGGCTACACCTTC. Translating it yields CSSPSTNYGYTF.

At least ten counts were recorded for this clonotype. This rearrangement joins TRBV5-6 to TRBJ1-4; TRBD1 agrees at 10 bases. CDR3 length equals 14 residues. V dropped 3 bases and J dropped 7; count of bases not matched to a gene: 3. Germline V CDR1 and CDR2: SGHDT, YYEEEE. CDR3 sequence: CASSSTGGGEKLFF. The CDR3 DNA follows: TGTGCCAGCAGCTCGACAGGGGGCGGTGAAAAACTGTTTTTT.

This clonotype occurred many times. The rearrangement uses TRBV20-1 and TRBJ2-1; D gene ambiguous. The germline V and J ends were trimmed by 0 bases and 0 bases, with 15 bases remaining between them. Germline-derived CDR1 and CDR2 are DFQATT and SNEGSKA (reference sequence). CDR3 size: 17 residues. Here the CDR3 reads CSARERRGLSSYNEQFF. In nucleotides, the CDR3 is TGCAGTGCTAGAGAACGAAGAGGTTTGAGCTCCTACAATGAGCAGTTCTTC.

There are many counts of this clonotype. This chain connects TRBV20-1 to TRBJ1-2, with D unclear. With 2 bases removed from V and 3 bases from J, the gap between germline ends came to 7 bases. The CDR3 spans 12 residues. Germline assignment: CDR1 DFQATT and CDR2 SNEGSKA (reference sequence). DNA of the CDR3: TGCAGTGCTAGAAATCAGGACTATGGCTACACCTTC. This translates into CSARNQDYGYTF.